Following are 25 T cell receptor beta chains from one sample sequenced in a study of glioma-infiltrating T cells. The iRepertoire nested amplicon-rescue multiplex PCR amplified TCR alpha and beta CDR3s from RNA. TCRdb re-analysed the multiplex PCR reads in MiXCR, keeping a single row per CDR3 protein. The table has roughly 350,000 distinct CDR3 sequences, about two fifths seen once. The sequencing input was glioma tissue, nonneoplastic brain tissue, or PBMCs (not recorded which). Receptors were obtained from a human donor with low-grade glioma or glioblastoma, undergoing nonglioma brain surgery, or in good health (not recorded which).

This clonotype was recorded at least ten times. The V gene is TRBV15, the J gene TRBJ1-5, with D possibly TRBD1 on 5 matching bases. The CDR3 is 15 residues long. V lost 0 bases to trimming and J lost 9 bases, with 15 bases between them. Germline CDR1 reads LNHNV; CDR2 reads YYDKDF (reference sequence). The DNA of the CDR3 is TGTGCCACCAGCAGAGATAGGGACGGACTTTCGCCCCAGCATTTT. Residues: CATSRDRDGLSPQHF.

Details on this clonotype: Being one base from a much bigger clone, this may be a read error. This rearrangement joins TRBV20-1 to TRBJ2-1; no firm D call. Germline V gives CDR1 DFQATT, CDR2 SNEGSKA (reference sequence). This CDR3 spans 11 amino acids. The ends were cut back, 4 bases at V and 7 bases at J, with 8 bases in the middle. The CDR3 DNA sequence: TGCAGTGCTACAGACCCGAATGAGCAGTTCTTC. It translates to CSATDPNEQFF.

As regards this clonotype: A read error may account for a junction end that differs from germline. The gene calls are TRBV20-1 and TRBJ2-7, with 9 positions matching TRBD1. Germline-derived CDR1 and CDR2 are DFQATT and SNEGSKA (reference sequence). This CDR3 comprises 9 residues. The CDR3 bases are TGCAGTGCTTGGACAGGGGTAGGCTTC. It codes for CSAWTGVGF.

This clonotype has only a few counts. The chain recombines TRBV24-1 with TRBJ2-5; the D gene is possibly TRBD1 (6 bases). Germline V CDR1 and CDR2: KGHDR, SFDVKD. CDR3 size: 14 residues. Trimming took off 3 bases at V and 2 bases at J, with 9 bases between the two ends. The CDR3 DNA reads TGTGCCACCAGTGATCGTGGACAGCAAGAGACCCAGTACTTC. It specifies CATSDRGQQETQYF.

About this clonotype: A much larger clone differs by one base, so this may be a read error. This chain's CDR3 is CSARHSINYGYTF. In DNA, the CDR3 is TGCAGTGCTAGACACAGTATCAACTATGGCTACACCTTC. This sequence joins TRBV20-1 and TRBJ1-2; D gene ambiguous. Germline V gives CDR1 DFQATT, CDR2 SNEGSKA (reference sequence). The CDR3 extends over 13 amino acids. V gave up 2 bases and J gave up 2 bases, with 9 bases separating them.

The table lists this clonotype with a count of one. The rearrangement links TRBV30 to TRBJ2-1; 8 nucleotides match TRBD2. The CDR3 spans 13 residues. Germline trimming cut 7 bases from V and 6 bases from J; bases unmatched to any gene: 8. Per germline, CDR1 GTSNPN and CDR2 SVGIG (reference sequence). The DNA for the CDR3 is TGTGCCTCCCAGCGGGAGATTGGCAATGAGCAGTTCTTC. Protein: CASQREIGNEQFF.

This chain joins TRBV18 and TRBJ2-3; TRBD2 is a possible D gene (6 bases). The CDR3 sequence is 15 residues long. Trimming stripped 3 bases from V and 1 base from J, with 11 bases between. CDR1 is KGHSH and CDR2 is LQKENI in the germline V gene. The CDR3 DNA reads TGTGCCAGCTCACCGACTAGTTATGGCACAGATACGCAGTATTTT. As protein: CASSPTSYGTDTQYF.

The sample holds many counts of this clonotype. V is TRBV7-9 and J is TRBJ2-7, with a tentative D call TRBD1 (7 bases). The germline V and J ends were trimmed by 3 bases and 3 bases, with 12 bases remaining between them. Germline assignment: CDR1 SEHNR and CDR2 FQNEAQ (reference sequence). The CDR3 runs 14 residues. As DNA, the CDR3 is TGTGCCAGCAGCTTCGGAGGGACAGACTACGAGCAGTACTTC. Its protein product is CASSFGGTDYEQYF.

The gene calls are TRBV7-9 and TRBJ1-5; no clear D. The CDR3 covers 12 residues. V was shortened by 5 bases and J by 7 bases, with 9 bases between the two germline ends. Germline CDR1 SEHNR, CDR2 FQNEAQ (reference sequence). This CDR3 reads CASSDTWQPQHF. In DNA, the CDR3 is TGTGCCAGCAGCGATACGTGGCAGCCCCAGCATTTT.

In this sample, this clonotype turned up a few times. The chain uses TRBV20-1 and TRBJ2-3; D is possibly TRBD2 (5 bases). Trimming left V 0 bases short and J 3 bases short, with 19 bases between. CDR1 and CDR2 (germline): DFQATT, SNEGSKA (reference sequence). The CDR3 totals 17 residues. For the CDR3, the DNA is TGCAGTGCTAGAGATCCCTTAAGCGGAGCGAAGACAGATACGCAGTATTTT. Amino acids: CSARDPLSGAKTDTQYF.

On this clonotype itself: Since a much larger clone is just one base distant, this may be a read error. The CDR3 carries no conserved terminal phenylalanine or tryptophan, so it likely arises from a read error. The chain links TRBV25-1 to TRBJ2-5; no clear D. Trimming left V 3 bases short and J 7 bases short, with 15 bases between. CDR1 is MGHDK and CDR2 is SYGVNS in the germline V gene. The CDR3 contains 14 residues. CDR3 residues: CASSDPRTVGTQYL. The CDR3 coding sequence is TGTGCCAGCAGTGATCCTAGGACCGTCGGGACCCAGTACCTC.

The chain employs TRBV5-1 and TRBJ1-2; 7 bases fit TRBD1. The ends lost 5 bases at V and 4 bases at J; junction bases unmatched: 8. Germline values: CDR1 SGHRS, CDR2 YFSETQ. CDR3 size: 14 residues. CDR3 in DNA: TGCGCCAGCAGTTTAGGGACAGAGATCTATGGCTACACCTTC. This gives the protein CASSLGTEIYGYTF.

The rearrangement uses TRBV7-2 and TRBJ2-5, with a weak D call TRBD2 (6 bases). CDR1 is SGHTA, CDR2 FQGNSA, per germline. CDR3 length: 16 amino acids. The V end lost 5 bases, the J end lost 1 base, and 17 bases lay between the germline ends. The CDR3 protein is CASSGRLSGPQETQYF. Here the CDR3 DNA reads TGTGCCAGCAGCGGTCGATTGAGCGGGCCCCAAGAGACCCAGTACTTC.

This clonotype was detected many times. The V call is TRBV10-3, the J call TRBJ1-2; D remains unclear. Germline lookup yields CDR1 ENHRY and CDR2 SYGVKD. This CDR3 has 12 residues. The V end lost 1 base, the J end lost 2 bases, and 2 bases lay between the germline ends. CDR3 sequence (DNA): TGTGCCATCAGTGAGTTGAACTATGGCTACACCTTC. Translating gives CAISELNYGYTF.

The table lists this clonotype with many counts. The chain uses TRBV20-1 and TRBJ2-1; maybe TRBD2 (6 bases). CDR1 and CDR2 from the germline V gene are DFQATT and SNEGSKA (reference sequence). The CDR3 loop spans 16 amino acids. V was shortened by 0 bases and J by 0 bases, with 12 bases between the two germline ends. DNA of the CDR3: TGCAGTGCTAGAGATGGGCGGAGGGGCTCCTACAATGAGCAGTTCTTC. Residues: CSARDGRRGSYNEQFF.

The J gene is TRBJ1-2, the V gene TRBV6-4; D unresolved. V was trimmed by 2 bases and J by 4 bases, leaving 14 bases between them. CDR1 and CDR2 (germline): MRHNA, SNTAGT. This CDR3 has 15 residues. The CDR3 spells CASSDEQRDPYGYTF. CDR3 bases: TGTGCCAGCAGTGACGAACAGCGAGACCCCTATGGCTACACCTTC.

This CDR3 reads CASSLPCDSNQPQHF. CDR3 in DNA: TGTGCCAGCAGTTTGCCATGCGATAGCAATCAGCCCCAGCATTTT. V is TRBV28 and J is TRBJ1-5; no clear D gene. Per germline, CDR1 MDHEN and CDR2 SYDVKM. The CDR3 has 15 amino acids. V lost 3 bases and J lost 0, with 9 bases in between.

The CDR3 bases are TGTGCCAGCAGTGATGAGACAGGGTCCTACGAGCAGTACTTC. Translated: CASSDETGSYEQYF. The chain combines TRBV2 with TRBJ2-7, with 7 bases matching TRBD1. The CDR3 runs to 14 residues. Germline V gene lookup returns CDR1 SNHLY and CDR2 FYNNEI. Trimming took 3 bases from V and 1 from J; bases not matched to a gene: 3.

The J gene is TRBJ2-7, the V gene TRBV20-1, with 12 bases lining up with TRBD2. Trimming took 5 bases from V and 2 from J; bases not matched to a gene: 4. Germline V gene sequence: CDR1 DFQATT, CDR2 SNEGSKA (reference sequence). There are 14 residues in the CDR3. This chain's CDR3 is CSAETSGRTYEQYF. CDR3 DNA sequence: TGCAGTGCTGAAACTAGCGGGAGGACCTACGAGCAGTACTTC.

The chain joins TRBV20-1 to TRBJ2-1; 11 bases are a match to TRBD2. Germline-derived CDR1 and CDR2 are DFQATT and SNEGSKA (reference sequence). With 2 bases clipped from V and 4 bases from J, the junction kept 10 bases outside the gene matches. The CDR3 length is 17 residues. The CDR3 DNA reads TGCAGTGCTAGAACCCCCGCACTAGCGGGAGCTTACAATGAGCAGTTCTTC. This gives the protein CSARTPALAGAYNEQFF.

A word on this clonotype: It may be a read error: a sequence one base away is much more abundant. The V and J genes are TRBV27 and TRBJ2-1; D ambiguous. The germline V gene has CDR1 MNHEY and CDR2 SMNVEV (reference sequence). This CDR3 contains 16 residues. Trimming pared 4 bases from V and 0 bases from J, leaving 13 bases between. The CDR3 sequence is CASSYTVFNSYNEQFF. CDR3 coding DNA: TGTGCCAGCAGTTACACGGTGTTCAACTCCTACAATGAGCAGTTCTTC.

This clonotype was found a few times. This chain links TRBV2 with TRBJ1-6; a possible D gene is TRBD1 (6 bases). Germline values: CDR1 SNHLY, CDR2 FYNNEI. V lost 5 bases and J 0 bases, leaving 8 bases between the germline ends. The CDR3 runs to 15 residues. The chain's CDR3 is CASSSDSSYNSPLHF. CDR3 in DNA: TGTGCCAGCAGTTCGGACAGCTCCTATAATTCACCCCTCCACTTT. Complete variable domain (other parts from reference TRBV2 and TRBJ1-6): EPEVTQTPSHQVTQMGQEVILRCVPISNHLYFYWYRQILGQKVEFLVSFYNNEISEKSEIFDDQFSVERPDGSNFTLKIRSTKLEDSAMYFCASSSDSSYNSPLHFGNGTRLTVT.

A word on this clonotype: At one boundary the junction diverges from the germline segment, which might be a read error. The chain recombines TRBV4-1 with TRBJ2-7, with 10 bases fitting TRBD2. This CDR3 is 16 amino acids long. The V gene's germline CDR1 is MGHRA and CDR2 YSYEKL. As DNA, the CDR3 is TGCGCCAACAGCCAAAATCCAGCGGGAGGGACCTACGAGCAGTACTTC. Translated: CANSQNPAGGTYEQYF.

Written as DNA, the CDR3 is TGTGCCAGCAGCCTCGTCGATCTTGAGCAGTTCTTC. Protein product: CASSLVDLEQFF. This rearrangement joins TRBV7-2 to TRBJ2-1; D not certain. CDR3 size: 12 residues. The V gene lost 5 bases and the J gene lost 9 bases, with 11 bases spanning the gap. The germline gives CDR1 SGHTA, CDR2 FQGNSA.

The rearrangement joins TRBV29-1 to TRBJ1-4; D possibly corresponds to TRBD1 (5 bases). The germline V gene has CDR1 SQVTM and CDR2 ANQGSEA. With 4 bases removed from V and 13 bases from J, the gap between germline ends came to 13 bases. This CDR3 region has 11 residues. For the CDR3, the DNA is TGCAGCGTTGGAATCGGGGACGTACTGTTTTTT. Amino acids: CSVGIGDVLFF.